A single T cell receptor beta chain is shown here with its context. No antigen is known for it. TCRdb's table, derived via immunoSEQ multiplex PCR, lists solely in-frame clones and lacks some. The sample carries almost 50,000 clones, 75% to 85% recorded once. The record originates from a study of radiation and T cells in renal cell carcinoma. Overall study findings and caveats: Without pretreatment biopsies, baseline tumor clonotype presence was undetermined. In blood, top tumor clones expanded by 2 weeks, shrinking by 4.

The time point denotes: blood 2 weeks post-SBRT. Treatment indicated: 15 Gy SBRT to primary tumor, nephrectomy 4 weeks later. The patient's renal cell carcinoma had clear cell pathology. Germline lookup yields CDR1 MNHEY and CDR2 SMNVEV (reference sequence). V lost 2 bases, J lost 4 bases, and 14 bases lay in between. This CDR3 is 15 amino acids long. This sequence originates from a woman between 70 and 85 years old with renal cell carcinoma. The chain couples TRBV27 to TRBJ1-2; perhaps TRBD1 as D (5 bases). Sequencing was performed on blood, taken from a patient whose treatment included radiotherapy and nephrectomy. CDR3 residues: CASSLNPPDIYGYTF. Here the CDR3 DNA reads TGTGCCAGCAGTTTAAATCCCCCGGACATCTATGGCTACACCTTC.